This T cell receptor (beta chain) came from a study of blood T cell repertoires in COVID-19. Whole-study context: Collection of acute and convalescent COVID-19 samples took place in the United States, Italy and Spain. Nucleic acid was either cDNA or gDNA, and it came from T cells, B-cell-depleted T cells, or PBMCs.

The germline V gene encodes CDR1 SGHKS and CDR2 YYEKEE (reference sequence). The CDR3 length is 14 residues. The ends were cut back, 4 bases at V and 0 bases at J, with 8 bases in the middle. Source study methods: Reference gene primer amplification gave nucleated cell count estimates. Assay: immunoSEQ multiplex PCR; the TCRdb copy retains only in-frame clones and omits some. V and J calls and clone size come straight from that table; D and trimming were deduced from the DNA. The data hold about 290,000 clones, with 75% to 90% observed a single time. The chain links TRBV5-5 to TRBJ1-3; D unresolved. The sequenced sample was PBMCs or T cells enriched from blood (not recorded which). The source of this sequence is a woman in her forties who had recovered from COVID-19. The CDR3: CASSPTISGNTIYF. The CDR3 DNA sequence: TGTGCCAGCAGCCCGACTATCTCTGGAAACACCATATATTTT.